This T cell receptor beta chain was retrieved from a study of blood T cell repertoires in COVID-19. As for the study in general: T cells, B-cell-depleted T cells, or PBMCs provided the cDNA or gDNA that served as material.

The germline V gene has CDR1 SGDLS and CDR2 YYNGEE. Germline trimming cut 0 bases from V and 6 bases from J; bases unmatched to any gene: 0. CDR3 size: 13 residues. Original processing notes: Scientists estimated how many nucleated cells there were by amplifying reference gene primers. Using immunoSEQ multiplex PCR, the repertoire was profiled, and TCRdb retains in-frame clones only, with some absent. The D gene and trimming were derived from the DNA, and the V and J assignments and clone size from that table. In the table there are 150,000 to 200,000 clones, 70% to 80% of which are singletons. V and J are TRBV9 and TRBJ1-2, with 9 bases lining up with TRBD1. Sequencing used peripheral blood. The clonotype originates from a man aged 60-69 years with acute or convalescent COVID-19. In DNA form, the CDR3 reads TGTGCCAGCAGCGTAGGGGACAGGGATGGCTACACCTTC. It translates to CASSVGDRDGYTF.